In its sample, the clone carrying this TCR beta chain was seen a few times. Each CDR3 protein gets one entry after TCRdb re-called the RT-PCR reads with MiXCR. The sample records fewer than 800,000 distinct CDR3 sequences, approximately 15% being singletons. The germline V gene has CDR1 SGDLS and CDR2 YYNGEE. The CDR3 sequence is 14 residues long. Trimming stripped 9 bases from V and 0 bases from J, with 13 bases between. V is TRBV9 and J is TRBJ1-3; D remains ambiguous. The clonotype originates from a female donor in good health, serving as a healthy control. Sample: memory CD4+ T cells from blood. For the CDR3, the DNA is TGTGCCACCCCGACCCATTTCTCTGGAAACACCATATATTTT. This codes for CATPTHFSGNTIYF.